These 28 T cell receptor beta chains were sequenced from one sample in a study of blood T cell repertoires in COVID-19 (dated by TCRdb to 2018 to 2021). Receptor amplification or capture employed the immunoSEQ multiplex PCR assay. The immuneACCESS repertoire file appears here via TCRdb, limited to in-frame rearrangements. These files lack a portion of the clones; in checked studies, under half of the deficit traces to unresolved V genes, and the cause of the others is not known. In all, the sample holds around 220,000 clones, and around 86% of those were seen once. Jointly, the top ten make up 10% to 13% of the sample. Sequences were obtained from peripheral blood. All receptors derive from a woman between 50 and 59 years old with COVID-19, enrolled during active disease.

The chain combines TRBV5-6 with TRBJ1-2; D gene unclear. V was shortened by 0 bases and J by 4 bases, with 16 bases between the two germline ends. The germline gives CDR1 SGHDT, CDR2 YYEEEE. This CDR3 contains 16 residues. The chain's CDR3 is CASSLGVASTSYGYTF. CDR3 DNA: TGTGCCAGCAGCTTGGGTGTGGCCAGTACCTCCTATGGCTACACCTTC.

This clone occurred a few times. This chain links TRBV13 with TRBJ2-2, with D possibly being TRBD1 (6 bases). The germline CDR1 and CDR2 sequences are PRHDT and FYEKMQ (reference sequence). Deletions cut 2 bases from V and 0 bases from J, with 10 bases between. The CDR3 contains 16 residues. The CDR3 coding sequence is TGTGCCAGCAGCTTACTGGGGGCCGCGAACACCGGGGAGCTGTTTTTT. Encoded protein: CASSLLGAANTGELFF.

This clone appeared many times. The V and J genes are TRBV29-1 and TRBJ2-7, with 10 bases that match TRBD2. The germline V gene encodes CDR1 SQVTM and CDR2 ANQGSEA. V dropped 6 bases and J dropped 4; count of bases not matched to a gene: 9. The CDR3 totals 14 residues. CDR3 sequence: CSVGTSGATYEQYF. The CDR3 DNA reads as TGCAGCGTCGGAACTAGCGGGGCGACATACGAGCAGTACTTC.

The genes are TRBV10-3 and TRBJ2-3; 7 nucleotides agree with TRBD2. Germline values: CDR1 ENHRY, CDR2 SYGVKD. The CDR3 extends over 14 amino acids. The V segment lost 8 bases and the J segment 2 bases; nucleotides outside the gene matches: 7. The CDR3 reads CAILTSDDTDTQYF. The CDR3 bases are TGTGCCATCCTAACTAGCGACGACACAGATACGCAGTATTTT.

The V call is TRBV9, the J call TRBJ2-3, with 10 bases aligning to TRBD1. The junction had 8 bases not matched to a gene; V was cut back by 4 bases and J by 3 bases. The CDR3 is made up of 16 amino acids. Germline CDR1 and CDR2: SGDLS and YYNGEE. The CDR3 nucleotides are TGTGCCAGCAGCAACTGGACAGGGGGTTCGACAGATACGCAGTATTTT. Encoded protein: CASSNWTGGSTDTQYF.

The chain combines TRBV6-2 or TRBV6-3 with TRBJ1-2; 7 nucleotides align to TRBD1. Germline V lookup: CDR1 MNHEY, CDR2 SVGEGT. Trimming took 5 bases from V and 1 from J; bases not matched to a gene: 13. This CDR3 region has 17 residues. CDR3: CASSPQGAGGLNYGYTF. The CDR3 region has the DNA TGTGCCAGCAGTCCCCAGGGAGCAGGGGGTCTTAACTATGGCTACACCTTC.

The chain carries TRBV15 and TRBJ1-3; D not resolved. V lost 0 bases, J lost 0 bases, and 12 bases lay in between. Germline-derived CDR1 and CDR2 are LNHNV and YYDKDF (reference sequence). The CDR3 sequence is 17 residues long. The CDR3 loop reads CATSRDKSLSSGNTIYF. DNA of the CDR3: TGTGCCACCAGCAGAGATAAGAGTCTGAGCTCTGGAAACACCATATATTTT.

The chain joins TRBV3-1 (or the pseudogene TRBV3-2) to TRBJ2-1; 8 bases align to TRBD1. This CDR3 is 15 amino acids long. The germline gives CDR1 LGHDT, CDR2 YNNKEL (reference sequence). After removal of 4 bases from V and 6 bases from J, the junction contained 8 bases not matched to a gene. CDR3 sequence reads: CASSLRQGAVNEQFF. Written as DNA, the CDR3 is TGTGCCAGCAGCCTTAGGCAGGGGGCTGTCAATGAGCAGTTCTTC.

This clone occurred many times. The chain employs TRBV30 and TRBJ1-4; a weak D match, TRBD1 (5 bases). This CDR3 contains 11 residues. Germline V CDR1 and CDR2: GTSNPN, SVGIG (reference sequence). V was cut by 8 bases and J by 14 bases, with 18 bases left in between. The CDR3 loop is CAGQGGERLFF. In DNA, the CDR3 is TGTGCCGGTCAAGGAGGGGAACGGCTGTTTTTT.

The chain has TRBV6-6 and TRBJ1-1, with D possibly matching TRBD1 (6 bases). V was cut by 0 bases and J by 11 bases, with 13 bases left in between. Germline lookup yields CDR1 MNHNY and CDR2 SVGAGI (reference sequence). This CDR3 spans 13 amino acids. The CDR3 coding sequence is TGTGCCAGCAGTTACTCCTGGACAGACGGGGCTTTCTTT. It encodes CASSYSWTDGAFF.

V gene TRBV28 combines with J gene TRBJ2-7, with 7 bases aligning to TRBD1. This CDR3 is 16 amino acids long. Germline V gene lookup returns CDR1 MDHEN and CDR2 SYDVKM. V dropped 7 bases and J dropped 3; count of bases not matched to a gene: 15. Here the CDR3 DNA reads TGTGCCAGCAATCTTCGGATCGGGACAGCGATCTACGAGCAGTACTTC. This sequence encodes CASNLRIGTAIYEQYF.

The chain couples TRBV11-1 to TRBJ2-3, with 9 bases lining up with TRBD2. Germline values: CDR1 SGHAT, CDR2 FQDESV (reference sequence). This CDR3 region has 16 residues. J was trimmed by 0 bases and V by 5 bases; bases with no gene match: 6. The CDR3 region has the DNA TGTGCCAGCAGCACCGCGGGGGGGCCGAGCACAGATACGCAGTATTTT. Translation: CASSTAGGPSTDTQYF.

The chain joins TRBV2 to TRBJ2-1; weak D call: TRBD1 (5 bases). V was cut by 9 bases and J by 6 bases, with 18 bases left in between. Germline CDR1 SNHLY, CDR2 FYNNEI. The CDR3 contains 14 residues. CDR3 protein: CASTQGRVGNEQFF. For the CDR3, the DNA is TGTGCCAGTACTCAGGGCCGGGTTGGCAATGAGCAGTTCTTC. Full variable domain (remainder filled in from reference TRBV2 and TRBJ2-1): EPEVTQTPSHQVTQMGQEVILRCVPISNHLYFYWYRQILGQKVEFLVSFYNNEISEKSEIFDDQFSVERPDGSNFTLKIRSTKLEDSAMYFCASTQGRVGNEQFFGPGTRLTVL.

This clone was seen once. The chain uses TRBV2 and TRBJ2-1; 8 bases map to TRBD2. The CDR3 is 15 residues long. With 5 bases clipped from V and 0 bases from J, the junction kept 3 bases outside the gene matches. In germline, CDR1 is SNHLY, CDR2 FYNNEI. Here the CDR3 reads CASSLAGNSYNEQFF. For the CDR3, the DNA is TGTGCCAGCAGTTTAGCGGGGAACTCCTACAATGAGCAGTTCTTC.

This clone came up many times. This chain uses TRBV19 with TRBJ1-5; 11 bases line up with TRBD1. V was clipped by 4 bases and J by 1 base; unmatched bases: 9. Germline V gene sequence: CDR1 LNHDA, CDR2 SQIVND (reference sequence). The CDR3 covers 18 residues. CDR3 sequence reads: CASSKDRGRPRSNQPQHF. DNA for the CDR3: TGTGCCAGTAGTAAGGACAGGGGGCGGCCGAGGAGCAATCAGCCCCAGCATTTT. The full variable domain, in which reference TRBV19 and TRBJ1-5 provide the parts outside the CDR3, is DGGITQSPKYLFRKEGQNVTLSCEQNLNHDAMYWYRQDPGQGLRLIYYSQIVNDFQKGDIAEGYSVSREKKESFPLTVTSAQKNPTAFYLCASSKDRGRPRSNQPQHFGDGTRLSIL.

The chain's CDR3 is CASSHLRGLGGAGNIQYF. The CDR3 DNA is TGTGCCAGTAGCCATTTGAGGGGACTAGGGGGTGCGGGGAACATTCAGTACTTC. The gene calls are TRBV19 and TRBJ2-4; the match to TRBD2 covers 8 bases. The CDR3 is 18 amino acids. CDR1 is LNHDA, CDR2 SQIVND, per germline (reference sequence). With V trimmed by 6 bases and J by 7 bases, 20 bases remained unmatched.

This chain connects TRBV11-1 to TRBJ2-1; a weak D match, TRBD1 (5 bases). CDR1 and CDR2 from the germline V gene are SGHAT and FQDESV (reference sequence). The CDR3 has 16 amino acids. The V end lost 4 bases, the J end lost 2 bases, and 15 bases lay between the germline ends. The CDR3 is CASSSRVAGTYNEQFF. In DNA form, the CDR3 reads TGTGCCAGCAGCTCACGTGTGGCAGGGACCTACAATGAGCAGTTCTTC.

Notes on this clone: Being one base from a much bigger clone, this may be a read error. This chain links TRBV5-6 with TRBJ1-2, with 9 bases aligning to TRBD1. The ends lost 4 bases at V and 4 bases at J; junction bases unmatched: 2. The CDR3 spans 13 residues. CDR1 is SGHDT, CDR2 YYEEEE, per germline. CDR3 protein: CASSPGQGYGYTF. The CDR3 nucleotides are TGTGCCAGCAGCCCGGGACAGGGCTATGGCTACACCTTC.

The chain is built from TRBV30 and TRBJ1-2; TRBD1 might be the D (6 bases). Germline CDR1 is GTSNPN and CDR2 is SVGIG (reference sequence). V dropped 0 bases and J dropped 0 bases, with 8 bases sitting between them. There are 14 residues in the CDR3. The CDR3 sequence is CAWSVGQSNYGYTF. In DNA, the CDR3 is TGTGCCTGGAGTGTAGGACAGTCTAACTATGGCTACACCTTC.

This clone has only one observation. The chain has TRBV4-1 and TRBJ1-5, with D perhaps matching TRBD1 (6 bases). The CDR3 consists of 15 residues. From germline, CDR1 is MGHRA and CDR2 YSYEKL. Trimming took off 2 bases at V and 5 bases at J, with 13 bases between the two ends. For the CDR3, the DNA is TGCGCCAGCAGCCAACATGTGGGGGCGGATCAGCCCCAGCATTTT. Encoded protein: CASSQHVGADQPQHF.

This sequence joins TRBV2 and TRBJ1-2; TRBD1 is a possible D gene (5 bases). Germline V CDR1 and CDR2: SNHLY, FYNNEI. The CDR3 loop spans 15 amino acids. V was trimmed by 4 bases and J by 1 base, leaving 13 bases between them. The DNA for the CDR3 is TGTGCCAGCAGTGTTACCGCAAGGGGTAACTATGGCTACACCTTC. Its protein product is CASSVTARGNYGYTF. Combining the CDR3 with reference TRBV2 and TRBJ1-2 gives the whole variable domain EPEVTQTPSHQVTQMGQEVILRCVPISNHLYFYWYRQILGQKVEFLVSFYNNEISEKSEIFDDQFSVERPDGSNFTLKIRSTKLEDSAMYFCASSVTARGNYGYTFGSGTRLTVV.

The J gene is TRBJ1-5, the V gene TRBV19; D is perhaps TRBD1 (6 bases). This CDR3 contains 15 residues. Per germline, CDR1 LNHDA and CDR2 SQIVND (reference sequence). Trimming removed 6 bases at V and 5 bases at J, with 17 bases between. CDR3 DNA sequence: TGTGCCAGTAGGGAGGAGGGGGGGGCGTATCAGCCCCAGCATTTT. Its translation: CASREEGGAYQPQHF.

The V call is TRBV24-1, the J call TRBJ2-3; D is possibly TRBD1 (6 bases). The CDR3 sequence is 14 residues long. Germline loops: CDR1 KGHDR, CDR2 SFDVKD. The V end was cut by 9 bases, the J end by 6 bases, with 18 bases between. For the CDR3, the DNA is TGTGCCACCGGTGTAGGTAGGGGGATCGATACGCAGTATTTT. Translation gives CATGVGRGIDTQYF.

This chain links TRBV28 with TRBJ1-6; TRBD1 matches at 10 bases. CDR3 length equals 16 residues. Unmatched junction bases numbered 14, after V lost 8 bases and J lost 10 bases. CDR1 MDHEN and CDR2 SYDVKM come from the germline V gene. DNA for the CDR3: TGTGCCAGCGTAAAGACAGGGGGCGTGATTGGATCACCCCTCCACTTT. Amino acids: CASVKTGGVIGSPLHF.

This clone was found once. V and J are TRBV19 and TRBJ1-3, with D possibly TRBD1 on 6 matching bases. Germline V gene data show CDR1 as LNHDA and CDR2 as SQIVND (reference sequence). The ends were cut back, 6 bases at V and 0 bases at J, with 15 bases in the middle. CDR3 length: 16 amino acids. For the CDR3, the DNA is TGTGCCAGTAGACCGACAGGTCAGACCTCTGGAAACACCATATATTTT. It specifies CASRPTGQTSGNTIYF.

This clone was observed a single time. The chain combines TRBV4-1 with TRBJ2-7, with a tentative D call TRBD1 (6 bases). V was clipped by 4 bases and J by 7 bases, with 14 bases between them. Germline V gives CDR1 MGHRA, CDR2 YSYEKL. This CDR3 region has 13 residues. The CDR3 DNA reads TGCGCCAGCAGCCTCGCCCAGGGGCCAGAGCAGTACTTC. Its protein is CASSLAQGPEQYF.

The chain links TRBV12-5 to TRBJ2-2, with D possibly matching TRBD2 (6 bases). This CDR3 comprises 15 residues. V was clipped by 6 bases and J by 3 bases, with 14 bases between them. Germline CDR1 is LGHNT and CDR2 is FRNRAP. This CDR3 is CASGPLGGYTGELFF. CDR3 DNA: TGTGCTAGTGGCCCCCTGGGGGGATACACCGGGGAGCTGTTTTTT.

This rearrangement joins TRBV11-1 to TRBJ1-3; no clear D gene. Deletions cut 5 bases from V and 7 bases from J, with 12 bases between. In germline, CDR1 is SGHAT, CDR2 FQDESV (reference sequence). The CDR3 has 13 amino acids. Here the CDR3 reads CASSPPAWNTIYF. The CDR3 DNA is TGTGCCAGCAGCCCCCCCGCGTGGAACACCATATATTTT.